This T cell receptor beta chain came from a study of early T cells in non-severe SARS-CoV-2 infection (dated by TCRdb to the early 2020s). Concerning the study at large: Because TCR sequencing was done on bulk RNA from unsorted whole blood, the alpha and beta chains could not be paired. Study-wide findings and limitations: VDJdb matching was skewed toward anti-spike CD8 responses and likely underestimated virus-specific expansions, missing private and CD4 specificities.

Receptor amplification or capture employed 5' RACE. The sample was run on a NextSeq 500. To correct for sequencing error and PCR bias, the TCR library protocol tagged individual cDNA molecules with unique molecular identifiers. Sequencing covered both TCR alpha and beta chains, and within each sample the abundances of alpha and beta sequences were tightly co-correlated. On the study's bioinformatics: Decombinator V4 was used to annotate the V gene, J gene and CDR3 of the TCR sequences. TCRs were defined as expanded if a significant change between any two time points was detected under a Poisson model with p below 0.0001. TCR abundances were normalised to the total number of TCRs sequenced in each sample and reported as counts per million. MAIT TCRs were defined by TRAV1-2 paired with TRAJ12, TRAJ20 or TRAJ33, and iNKT TCRs by TRAV10 paired with TRAJ18. VDJdb, accessed 1 November 2021, was searched for CMV, EBV and SARS-CoV-2 annotated TCRs, with TCRs annotated for multiple antigens excluded. Clones were called with MiXCR by TCRdb after fastp trimmed the public reads at Q25, and only in-frame beta chains were retained. Duplicate CDR3 protein sequences are folded into a single record with the most common DNA and genes. The V and J calls, along with clone size, are taken from TCRdb and not from the paper's own processing. This sample gives 25,000 to 35,000 distinct CDR3 sequences in total; 6.6% of them show up just once. Of the sample, about a third falls within the top ten clones.

V drops 5 bases and J drops 5 bases, leaving 21 bases in between. CDR1 is given as SGHNT and CDR2 as YENEEA, both from the germline V gene. The CDR3 contains 16 residues, cysteine and phenylalanine counted. The CDR3 DNA has 48 bases and is translated from base 1. Remarks on this clonotype: This clone's antigen is unknown. No base quality values were provided; no much bigger clone lies one nucleotide off.

A case-control design nested within a healthcare worker cohort in London, UK, was used, with weekly nasopharyngeal swab PCR tests and blood sampling performed. Healthcare workers were enrolled in the week of the UK lockdown, from 23 to 31 March 2020, and were followed every week for up to about 16 weeks. The sequence derives from an adult who was a healthcare worker with PCR-confirmed SARS-CoV-2 infection or an uninfected control (not recorded which). The sample consisted of whole blood. The V gene is TRBV11-3 and the J gene is TRBJ1-1; the D gene is perhaps TRBD1, from 5 matching bases. Read as DNA, the sequence is TGTGCCAGCAGCCGGAGGGGAGCCCAGAGCCGGACTGAAGCTTTCTTT. Its protein reads: CASSRRGAQSRTEAFF.